The 23 T cell receptor beta chains reported below all come from one sample, sequenced in a study of cytomegalovirus exposure and HLA in healthy donors. The PCR employed 60 Vbeta primers together with 13 Jbeta primers. Only in-frame clones appear in the TCRdb table, and some are missing; sequencing was by immunoSEQ multiplex PCR. Among around 170,000 clones, approximately 85% were seen once, and the ten largest hold under 0.9%. The sample comprised PBMCs. These receptors originate from a woman aged 18-29 years in good health and CMV-seronegative.

V is TRBV28 and J is TRBJ1-5; a weak D match, TRBD1 (6 bases). V was trimmed by 6 bases and J by 0 bases, leaving 12 bases between them. The germline V gene has CDR1 MDHEN and CDR2 SYDVKM. The CDR3 is 15 amino acids. DNA for the CDR3: TGTGCCAGCAGATTAACAGGGTATAGCAATCAGCCCCAGCATTTT. Amino acid sequence: CASRLTGYSNQPQHF.

This clone was counted once. The rearrangement links TRBV28 to TRBJ1-5; TRBD1 aligns across 7 bases. Per germline, CDR1 MDHEN and CDR2 SYDVKM. After removal of 6 bases from V and 2 bases from J, the junction contained 7 bases not matched to a gene. The CDR3 is made up of 15 amino acids. CDR3 in amino acids: CASSKYGQGNQPQHF. In DNA form, the CDR3 reads TGTGCCAGCAGCAAATACGGACAGGGCAATCAGCCCCAGCATTTT.

The rearrangement uses TRBV5-1 and TRBJ2-7; D might be TRBD2 (6 bases). CDR1 is SGHRS, CDR2 YFSETQ, per germline. This CDR3 has 15 amino acids. V shed 0 bases and J shed 0 bases, with 10 bases lying between them. CDR3 amino acids: CASSLVGGYSYEQYF. In nucleotides, the CDR3 is TGCGCCAGCAGCTTGGTGGGGGGTTACTCCTACGAGCAGTACTTC.

The V call is TRBV6-5, the J call TRBJ2-7; 12 bases agree with TRBD1. Germline values: CDR1 MNHEY, CDR2 SVGAGI. The CDR3 loop spans 14 amino acids. Trimming took 6 bases from V and 5 from J; bases not matched to a gene: 5. The CDR3 DNA follows: TGTGCCAGCAGAAGGGACAGGGGGCAAAACGAGCAGTACTTC. Protein: CASRRDRGQNEQYF.

This clone occurred a few times. V is TRBV6-1 and J is TRBJ2-2; 12 nucleotides match TRBD2. The germline V gene has CDR1 MNHNS and CDR2 SASEGT. Trimming removed 5 bases from V and 3 bases from J; junction bases left unmatched: 4. The CDR3 has 16 amino acids. The CDR3 DNA follows: TGTGCCAGCAGTAAAGGACTAGCGGGATACACCGGGGAGCTGTTTTTT. Translating gives CASSKGLAGYTGELFF.

The chain combines TRBV7-7 with TRBJ1-1, with 9 bases identical to TRBD1. The length of the CDR3 is 13 residues. The germline V gene encodes CDR1 SSHAT and CDR2 FNYEAQ (reference sequence). V lost 5 bases, J lost 4 bases, and 2 bases stayed unmatched. As DNA, the CDR3 is TGTGCCAGCAGCCAGGGACAGGGCACTGAAGCTTTCTTT. This gives the protein CASSQGQGTEAFF.

V gene TRBV7-6 combines with J gene TRBJ2-7, with 7 positions matching TRBD2. The CDR3 has 18 residues. CDR1 and CDR2 from the germline V gene are SGHVS and FNYEAQ. The trim removed 0 bases at V and 2 bases at J, leaving 13 bases unmatched. DNA of the CDR3: TGTGCCAGCAGCTTAGCGGCTAGCGGACTAATAACCCCCTACGAGCAGTACTTC. Its protein product is CASSLAASGLITPYEQYF.

This chain joins TRBV14 and TRBJ1-2; D not resolved. Trimming cost V 5 bases and J 4 bases, with 14 bases left between them. CDR1 is SGHDN, CDR2 FVKESK, per germline. The CDR3 is made up of 14 amino acids. The CDR3 protein is CASSGLDDPYGYTF. DNA for the CDR3: TGTGCCAGCAGCGGCCTAGACGACCCCTATGGCTACACCTTC.

The chain links TRBV15 to TRBJ2-7, with D maybe TRBD1 (5 bases). V lost 7 bases, J lost 2 bases, and 15 bases lay in between. Germline lookup yields CDR1 LNHNV and CDR2 YYDKDF (reference sequence). CDR3 length: 14 amino acids. The CDR3 sequence: CATTLGSGPYEQYF. CDR3 in DNA: TGTGCCACCACGCTGGGGTCAGGGCCCTACGAGCAGTACTTC.

The chain joins TRBV6-5 to TRBJ1-4; TRBD1 might be the D (5 bases). CDR3 length: 15 residues. Germline V gives CDR1 MNHEY, CDR2 SVGAGI. Trimming shortened V by 5 bases and J by 8 bases, and 18 bases separated the two germline ends. The CDR3 protein is CASSTRLSKGEKLFF. The CDR3 DNA is TGTGCCAGCAGTACGAGACTTTCCAAGGGGGAAAAACTGTTTTTT.

The chain links TRBV9 to TRBJ1-2; D not certain. Germline V CDR1 and CDR2: SGDLS, YYNGEE. Trimming removed 0 bases at V and 4 bases at J, with 13 bases between. The CDR3 runs 15 residues. CDR3 region: CASSVGRGPVYGYTF. CDR3 DNA sequence: TGTGCCAGCAGCGTAGGGAGAGGGCCGGTCTATGGCTACACCTTC.

The rearrangement joins TRBV30 to TRBJ2-7; D is undetermined. The V gene lost 5 bases and the J gene lost 1 base, with 6 bases spanning the gap. This CDR3 comprises 11 residues. Germline loops: CDR1 GTSNPN, CDR2 SVGIG (reference sequence). The chain's CDR3 is CAWGASYEQYF. In DNA form, the CDR3 reads TGTGCCTGGGGAGCTTCCTACGAGCAGTACTTC.

J is TRBJ1-5 and V is TRBV6-1, with a tentative D call TRBD1 (5 bases). The length of the CDR3 is 15 residues. V shed 2 bases and J shed 0 bases, with 8 bases lying between them. CDR1 is MNHNS and CDR2 is SASEGT in the germline V gene. Written as DNA, the CDR3 is TGTGCCAGCAGTGAACGGGGGGATAGCAATCAGCCCCAGCATTTT. Amino acid sequence: CASSERGDSNQPQHF.

This clone was recorded a few times. The gene calls are TRBV6-5 and TRBJ1-5; D is ambiguous. There are 15 residues in the CDR3. V was clipped by 0 bases and J by 2 bases, with 8 bases between them. Germline V gives CDR1 MNHEY, CDR2 SVGAGI. The CDR3 here is CASSYSTSGNQPQHF. CDR3 in DNA: TGTGCCAGCAGTTACTCGACTTCTGGCAATCAGCCCCAGCATTTT.

The chain links TRBV28 to TRBJ1-4; 10 bases are a match to TRBD1. This CDR3 has 12 residues. Germline CDR1 and CDR2: MDHEN and SYDVKM. J lost 15 bases, V lost 0 bases, and 1 base had no gene match. CDR3 residues: CASSLWTGGLFF. CDR3 bases: TGTGCCAGCAGTTTATGGACAGGGGGCTTGTTTTTT.

J is TRBJ2-3 and V is TRBV2, with D unresolved. Germline CDR1 and CDR2: SNHLY and FYNNEI. Trimming pared 0 bases from V and 2 bases from J, leaving 6 bases between. The CDR3 is 14 amino acids. CDR3 nucleotide sequence: TGTGCCAGCAGTGAAGCGCAGGTCACAGATACGCAGTATTTT. Protein sequence: CASSEAQVTDTQYF.

The chain combines TRBV10-1 with TRBJ1-2; D is possibly TRBD1 (6 bases). The CDR3 loop spans 14 amino acids. Germline CDR1 reads WNHNN; CDR2 reads SYGVQD (reference sequence). V lost 0 bases and J lost 4, with 9 bases in between. In nucleotides, the CDR3 is TGCGCCAGCAGTGAGTCGATAGGGGGCTATGGCTACACCTTC. Protein: CASSESIGGYGYTF.

V is TRBV5-1 and J is TRBJ1-2; TRBD1 aligns across 10 bases. The V gene's germline CDR1 is SGHRS and CDR2 YFSETQ. The CDR3 is 14 amino acids. After removal of 4 bases from V and 7 bases from J, the junction contained 7 bases not matched to a gene. The CDR3, as DNA: TGCGCCAGCAGCATGGACAGGGGGTTGGGTGGCTACACCTTC. Residues: CASSMDRGLGGYTF.

The chain employs TRBV4-1 and TRBJ1-1; the D gene is possibly TRBD1 (5 bases). The CDR3 totals 15 residues. Germline-derived CDR1 and CDR2 are MGHRA and YSYEKL. Between the trimmed V and J ends, which lost 3 bases and 5 bases, there was a span of 16 bases. The CDR3 bases are TGCGCCAGCAGCCAGGGTAACCCGGGGGGGACTGAAGCTTTCTTT. This sequence encodes CASSQGNPGGTEAFF.

The chain is built from TRBV27 and TRBJ2-7, with 8 nucleotides matching TRBD2. V lost 8 bases, J lost 4 bases, and 10 bases stayed unmatched. CDR1 is MNHEY and CDR2 is SMNVEV in the germline V gene (reference sequence). The CDR3 is 14 amino acids. CDR3 in amino acids: CASRTSGRLYEQYF. In DNA, the CDR3 is TGTGCCAGCCGTACTAGCGGCCGGTTGTACGAGCAGTACTTC.

The rearrangement joins TRBV6-5 to TRBJ1-4; 7 bases map to TRBD1. The CDR3 is 13 residues long. J gave up 8 bases and V 9 bases, and 9 bases lay outside the gene matches. The germline V gene has CDR1 MNHEY and CDR2 SVGAGI. CDR3 region: CASTSRDREKLFF. CDR3 nucleotide sequence: TGTGCCAGTACCTCCCGGGACAGAGAAAAACTGTTTTTT.

The rearrangement joins TRBV19 to TRBJ2-5, with D possibly TRBD2 on 5 matching bases. The V gene's germline CDR1 is LNHDA and CDR2 SQIVND (reference sequence). The CDR3 is made up of 14 amino acids. V was pared by 5 bases and J by 4 bases, with 14 bases between. The CDR3 sequence: CASSRRTEGETQYF. The CDR3 coding sequence is TGTGCCAGTAGTCGACGTACCGAGGGAGAGACCCAGTACTTC.

This chain links TRBV7-8 with TRBJ2-3; D unclear. The CDR3 extends over 13 amino acids. Deletions cut 8 bases from V and 0 bases from J, with 9 bases between. Germline V CDR1 and CDR2: SGHVS, FQNEAQ. The chain's CDR3 is CASELGSTDTQYF. The CDR3 DNA reads as TGTGCCAGCGAGCTCGGGAGCACAGATACGCAGTATTTT.